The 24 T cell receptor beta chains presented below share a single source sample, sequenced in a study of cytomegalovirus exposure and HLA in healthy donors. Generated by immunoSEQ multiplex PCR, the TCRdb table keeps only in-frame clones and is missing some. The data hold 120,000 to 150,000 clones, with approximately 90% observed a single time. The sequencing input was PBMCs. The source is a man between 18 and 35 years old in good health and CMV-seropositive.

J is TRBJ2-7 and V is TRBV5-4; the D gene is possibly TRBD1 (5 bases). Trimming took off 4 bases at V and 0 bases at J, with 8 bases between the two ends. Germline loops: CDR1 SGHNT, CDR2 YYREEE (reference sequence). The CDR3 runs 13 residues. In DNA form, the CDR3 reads TGTGCCAGCAGCGGGGCGTCCTCCTACGAGCAGTACTTC. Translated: CASSGASSYEQYF.

The CDR3 loop reads CAISGTGTVGSGELFF. The DNA of the CDR3 is TGTGCCATCAGTGGCACCGGGACAGTTGGATCCGGGGAGCTGTTTTTT. The chain carries TRBV10-3 and TRBJ2-2; TRBD1 aligns across 7 bases. The CDR3 consists of 16 residues. The V segment lost 4 bases and the J segment 6 bases; nucleotides outside the gene matches: 11. Germline V lookup: CDR1 ENHRY, CDR2 SYGVKD.

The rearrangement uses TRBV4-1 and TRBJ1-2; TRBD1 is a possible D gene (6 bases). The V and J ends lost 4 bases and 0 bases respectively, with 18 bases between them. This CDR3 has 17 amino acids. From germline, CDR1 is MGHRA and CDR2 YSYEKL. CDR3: CASSRPGQKRANYGYTF. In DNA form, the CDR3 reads TGCGCCAGCAGCCGACCAGGACAGAAAAGAGCTAACTATGGCTACACCTTC.

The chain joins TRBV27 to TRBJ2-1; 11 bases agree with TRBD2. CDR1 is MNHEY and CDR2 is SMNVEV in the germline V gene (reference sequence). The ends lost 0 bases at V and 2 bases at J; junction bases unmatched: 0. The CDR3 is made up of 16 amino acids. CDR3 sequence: CASSLSTSGAYNEQFF. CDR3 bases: TGTGCCAGCAGTTTATCGACTAGCGGGGCCTACAATGAGCAGTTCTTC.

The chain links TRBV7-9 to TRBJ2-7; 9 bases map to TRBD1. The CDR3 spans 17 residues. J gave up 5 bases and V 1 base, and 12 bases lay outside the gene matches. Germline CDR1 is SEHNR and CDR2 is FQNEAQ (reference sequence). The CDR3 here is CASSLDQGTGYGDEQYF. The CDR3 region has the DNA TGTGCCAGCAGCTTAGATCAGGGGACAGGGTACGGCGACGAGCAGTACTTC. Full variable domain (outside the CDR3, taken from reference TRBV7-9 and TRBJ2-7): DTGVSQNPRHKITKRGQNVTFRCDPISEHNRLYWYRQTLGQGPEFLTYFQNEAQLEKSRLLSDRFSAERPKGSFSTLEIQRTEQGDSAMYLCASSLDQGTGYGDEQYFGPGTRLTVT.

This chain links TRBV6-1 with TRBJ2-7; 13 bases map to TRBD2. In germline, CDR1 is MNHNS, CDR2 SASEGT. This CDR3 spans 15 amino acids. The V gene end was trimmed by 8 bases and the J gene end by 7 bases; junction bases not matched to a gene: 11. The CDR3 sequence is CASLLLAGGSGEQYF. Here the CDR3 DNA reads TGTGCCAGCCTCCTACTAGCGGGAGGGTCGGGGGAGCAGTACTTC.

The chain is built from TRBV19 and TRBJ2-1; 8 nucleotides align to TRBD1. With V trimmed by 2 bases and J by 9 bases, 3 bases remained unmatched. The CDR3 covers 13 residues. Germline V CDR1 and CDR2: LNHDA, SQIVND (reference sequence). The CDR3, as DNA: TGTGCCAGTAGTATAACCACAGGGGGTGAGCAGTTCTTC. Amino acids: CASSITTGGEQFF.

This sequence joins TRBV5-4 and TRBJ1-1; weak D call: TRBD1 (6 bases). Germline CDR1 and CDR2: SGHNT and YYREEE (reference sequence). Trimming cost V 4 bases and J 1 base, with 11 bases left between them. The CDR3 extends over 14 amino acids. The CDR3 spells CASSVQGWNTEAFF. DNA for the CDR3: TGTGCCAGCAGCGTACAGGGATGGAACACTGAAGCTTTCTTT.

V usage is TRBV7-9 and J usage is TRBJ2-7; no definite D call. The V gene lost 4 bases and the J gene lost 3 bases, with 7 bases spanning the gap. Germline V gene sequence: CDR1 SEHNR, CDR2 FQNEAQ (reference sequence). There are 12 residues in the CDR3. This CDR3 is CASSSRFYEQYF. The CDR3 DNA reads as TGTGCCAGCAGCTCCCGTTTCTACGAGCAGTACTTC.

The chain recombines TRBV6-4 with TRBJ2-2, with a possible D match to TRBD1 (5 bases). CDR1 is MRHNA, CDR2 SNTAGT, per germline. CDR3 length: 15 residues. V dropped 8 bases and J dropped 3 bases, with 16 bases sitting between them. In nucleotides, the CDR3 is TGTGCCAGCCAGAAGTGGCAGGGCGACACCGGGGAGCTGTTTTTT. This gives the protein CASQKWQGDTGELFF.

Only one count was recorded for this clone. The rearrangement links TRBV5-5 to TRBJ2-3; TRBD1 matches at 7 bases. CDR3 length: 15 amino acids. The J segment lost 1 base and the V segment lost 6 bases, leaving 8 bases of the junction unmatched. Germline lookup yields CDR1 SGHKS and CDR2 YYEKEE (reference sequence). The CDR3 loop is CASIRGTAGTDTQYF. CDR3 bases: TGTGCCAGCATCCGTGGGACAGCGGGCACAGATACGCAGTATTTT.

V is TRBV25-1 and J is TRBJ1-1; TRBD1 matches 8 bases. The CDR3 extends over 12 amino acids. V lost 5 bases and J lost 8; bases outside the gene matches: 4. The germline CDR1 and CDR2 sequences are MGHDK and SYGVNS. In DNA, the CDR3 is TGTGCCAGCAGTTCCAGGGACAGGGAAGCTTTCTTT. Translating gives CASSSRDREAFF.

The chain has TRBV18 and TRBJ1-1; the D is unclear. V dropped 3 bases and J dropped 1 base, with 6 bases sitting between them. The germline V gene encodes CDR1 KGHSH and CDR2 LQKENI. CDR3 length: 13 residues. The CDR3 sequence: CASSPDTNTEAFF. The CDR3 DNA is TGTGCCAGCTCACCTGACACGAACACTGAAGCTTTCTTT. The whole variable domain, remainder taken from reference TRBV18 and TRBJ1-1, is NAGVMQNPRHLVRRRGQEARLRCSPMKGHSHVYWYRQLPEEGLKFMVYLQKENIIDESGMPKERFSAEFPKEGPSILRIQQVVRGDSAAYFCASSPDTNTEAFFGQGTRLTVV.

The CDR3 sequence: CASRYTGTSGTDTQYF. The CDR3 DNA reads TGTGCCAGCAGATATACCGGGACTAGCGGCACAGATACGCAGTATTTT. The rearrangement uses TRBV7-3 and TRBJ2-3; the match to TRBD2 covers 10 bases. The CDR3 length is 16 residues. The junction had 7 bases not matched to a gene; V was cut back by 6 bases and J by 1 base. Per the germline V gene, CDR1 is SGHTA and CDR2 is FQGTGA.

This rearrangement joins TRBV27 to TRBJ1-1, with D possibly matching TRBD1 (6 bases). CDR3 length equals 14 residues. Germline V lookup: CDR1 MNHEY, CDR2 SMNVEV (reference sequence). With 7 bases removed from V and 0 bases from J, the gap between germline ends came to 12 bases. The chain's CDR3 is CASTPGDLNTEAFF. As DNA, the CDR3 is TGTGCCAGCACCCCAGGGGACCTGAACACTGAAGCTTTCTTT.

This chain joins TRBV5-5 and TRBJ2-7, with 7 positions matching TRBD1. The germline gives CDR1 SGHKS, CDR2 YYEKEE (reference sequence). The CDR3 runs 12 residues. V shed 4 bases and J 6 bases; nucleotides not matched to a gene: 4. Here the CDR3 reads CASSGTALEQYF. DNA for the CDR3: TGTGCCAGCAGCGGGACAGCCCTCGAGCAGTACTTC.

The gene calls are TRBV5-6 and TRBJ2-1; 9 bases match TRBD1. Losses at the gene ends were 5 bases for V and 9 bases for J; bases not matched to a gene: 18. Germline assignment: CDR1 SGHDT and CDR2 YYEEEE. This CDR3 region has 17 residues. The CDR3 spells CASRFMGLPGQGGEQFF. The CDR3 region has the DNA TGTGCCAGCAGATTTATGGGGTTACCGGGACAGGGTGGTGAGCAGTTCTTC.

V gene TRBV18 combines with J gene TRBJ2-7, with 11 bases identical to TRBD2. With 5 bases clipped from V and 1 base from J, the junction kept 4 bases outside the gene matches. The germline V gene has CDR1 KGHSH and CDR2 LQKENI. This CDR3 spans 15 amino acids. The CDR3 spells CASSGLAGGSYEQYF. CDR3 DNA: TGTGCCAGCTCAGGCCTAGCGGGAGGTTCCTACGAGCAGTACTTC.

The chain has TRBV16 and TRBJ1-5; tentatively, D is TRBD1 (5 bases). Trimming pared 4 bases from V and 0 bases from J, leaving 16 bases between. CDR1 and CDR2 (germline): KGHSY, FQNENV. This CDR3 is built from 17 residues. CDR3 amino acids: CASSPLGQVHSNQPQHF. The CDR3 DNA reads TGTGCCAGCAGCCCCCTGGGGCAGGTTCATAGCAATCAGCCCCAGCATTTT.

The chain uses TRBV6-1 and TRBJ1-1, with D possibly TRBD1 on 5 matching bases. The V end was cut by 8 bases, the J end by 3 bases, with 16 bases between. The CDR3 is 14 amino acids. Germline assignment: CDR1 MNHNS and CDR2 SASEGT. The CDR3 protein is CASCGGWGDTEAFF. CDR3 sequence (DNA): TGTGCCAGCTGTGGGGGATGGGGGGACACTGAAGCTTTCTTT.

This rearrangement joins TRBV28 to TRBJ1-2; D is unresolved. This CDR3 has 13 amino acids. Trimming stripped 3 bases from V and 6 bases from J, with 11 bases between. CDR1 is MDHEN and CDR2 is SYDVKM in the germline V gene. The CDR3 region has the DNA TGTGCCAGCAGTTTCGGGAAAGCAAATGGCTACACCTTC. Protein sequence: CASSFGKANGYTF.

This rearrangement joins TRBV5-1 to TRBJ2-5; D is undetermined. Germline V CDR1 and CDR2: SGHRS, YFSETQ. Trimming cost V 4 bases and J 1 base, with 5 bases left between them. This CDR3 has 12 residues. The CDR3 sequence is CASSPLQETQYF. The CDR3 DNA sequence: TGCGCCAGCAGCCCCCTCCAAGAGACCCAGTACTTC.

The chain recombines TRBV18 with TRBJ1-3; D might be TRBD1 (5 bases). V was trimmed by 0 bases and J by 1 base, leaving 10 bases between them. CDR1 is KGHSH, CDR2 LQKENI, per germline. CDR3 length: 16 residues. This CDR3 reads CASSPPSGLSGNTIYF. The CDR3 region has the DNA TGTGCCAGCTCACCACCCTCAGGGCTTTCTGGAAACACCATATATTTT.

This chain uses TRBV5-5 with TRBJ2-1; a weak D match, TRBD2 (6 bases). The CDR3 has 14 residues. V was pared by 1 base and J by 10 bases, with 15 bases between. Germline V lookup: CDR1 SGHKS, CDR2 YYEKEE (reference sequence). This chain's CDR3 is CASSLREDPFEQFF. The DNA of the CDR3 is TGTGCCAGCAGCTTGAGGGAGGATCCGTTCGAGCAGTTCTTC. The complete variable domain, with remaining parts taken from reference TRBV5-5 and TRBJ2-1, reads DAGVTQSPTHLIKTRGQQVTLRCSPISGHKSVSWYQQVLGQGPQFIFQYYEKEERGRGNFPDRFSARQFPNYSSELNVNALLLGDSALYLCASSLREDPFEQFFGPGTRLTVL.